This T cell receptor beta chain was sequenced during a study of blood T cell repertoires in COVID-19 (dated by TCRdb to the early 2020s). Study-wide context: Collaborator samples came from the United States, Italy and Spain and covered acute and convalescent phases of COVID-19. The prospective study material was composed of cDNA or gDNA derived from T cells, B-cell-depleted T cells, or PBMCs. The dataset comprised deeply sampled blood TCRbeta repertoires from subjects exposed to, actively infected with, or recovered from COVID-19. The repertoires were released in a freely available public database meant as a resource for research on the immune response to SARS-CoV-2. The samples were drawn from two sources: the first 160 participants of the ongoing ImmuneRACE study, and 1,000 to 1,500 subjects contributed by 6 global collaborators. Sample metadata almost always included a de-identified subject ID, COVID-19 status, age in years and sex. HLA class I and class II types, where available, came from metadata supplied by the sample provider rather than from assay-based typing.

On the study overall, not on this receptor specifically: The quantity of clinical and demographic metadata differed by source and by participant and was supplied without curation.

Worth noting for this clone: No antigen is known for it. There are no base qualities to consult, and no much larger clone falls within one base.

In the prospective study, participants were roughly 18 to 100 years old, resided in 25 or so geographic areas of the United States, and were enrolled through a virtual design. In the prospective study, participants were assigned to cohorts based on the clinical history participants reported in a screening survey and a study questionnaire. Recovered participants in ImmuneRACE Cohort 3 were defined as having two consecutive negative NP/OP PCR tests, clearance from a healthcare professional, or resolution of symptoms. Mobile phlebotomists in the prospective study collected whole blood, serum and a nasopharyngeal or oropharyngeal swab from every participant. Additional blood draws and questionnaires over an approximately two-month period could optionally be provided by prospective study participants. Blood samples from the prospective study were shipped frozen or at room temperature prior to DNA extraction.

CDR1 and CDR2 (MNHEY, SMNVEV) derive from the germline V gene (reference sequence). Clipping removes 7 bases from V and 5 bases from J, with 1 as the unmatched junction base count. The CDR3 holds 11 amino acids from the cysteine to the phenylalanine. Only the CDR3 portion is preserved as DNA: 33 bases, with reading frame beginning at the first base. TCRbeta CDR3 regions were amplified from genomic DNA by means of the immunoSEQ Assay, a bias-controlled multiplex PCR. In the authors' own workflow: Nucleated cell counts per sample were estimated from amplification of reference gene primers within the assay. Sequence reads were collapsed and filtered to measure the absolute abundance of every unique TCRbeta CDR3 rearrangement. For each sample, productive Simpson clonality was calculated as the square root of Simpson's diversity index over productive rearrangements. The table comes from immuneACCESS by way of TCRdb, which keeps in-frame sequences with V and J called. Part of the clones is missing from these tables; in studies checked, under half for an unresolved V gene and the rest for unknown reasons. V, J and clone size are those of that table, while D and trimming were read from the DNA. Across this sample there are just over 300,000 clones, with approximately 83% seen only once. The ten largest account for more than 2% of the sample.

Sequencing was carried out using PBMCs or T cells enriched from blood (not recorded which). The chain employs TRBV27 and TRBJ1-2; 7 nucleotides in the junction match TRBD1. The source is a man aged 30-40 years who had recovered from COVID-19. The DNA sequence reads TGTGCCAGCACCAGGGGGTATGGCTACACCTTC. Its protein reads: CASTRGYGYTF.